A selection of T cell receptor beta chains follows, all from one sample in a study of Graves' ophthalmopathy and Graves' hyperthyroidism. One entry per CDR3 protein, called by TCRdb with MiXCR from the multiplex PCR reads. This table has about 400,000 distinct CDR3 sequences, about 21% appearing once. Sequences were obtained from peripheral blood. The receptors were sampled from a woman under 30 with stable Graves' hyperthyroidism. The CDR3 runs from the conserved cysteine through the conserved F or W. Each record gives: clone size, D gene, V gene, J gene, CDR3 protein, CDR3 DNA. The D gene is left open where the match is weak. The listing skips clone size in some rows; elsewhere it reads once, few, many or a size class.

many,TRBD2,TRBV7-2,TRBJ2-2,CASSLRLAATGELFF,TGTGCCAGCAGCTTAAGGCTAGCGGCGACCGGGGAGCTGTTTTTT
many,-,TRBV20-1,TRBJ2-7,CSARDPAGRAYEQYF,TGCAGTGCTAGAGATCCAGCCGGGCGAGCCTACGAGCAGTACTTC
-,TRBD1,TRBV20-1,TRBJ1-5,CSAIKQGVFNQPQHF,TGCAGTGCGATAAAACAGGGGGTGTTTAATCAGCCCCAGCATTTT
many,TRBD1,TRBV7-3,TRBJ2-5,CASSLQGPPGGGQETQYF,TGTGCCAGCAGCTTACAAGGCCCCCCAGGGGGCGGTCAAGAGACCCAGTACTTC
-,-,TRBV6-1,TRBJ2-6,CASSEALGWSGANVLTF,TGTGCCAGCAGTGAAGCGCTGGGCTGGTCCGGGGCCAACGTCCTGACTTTC
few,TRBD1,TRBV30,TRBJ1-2,CAWRTGDGYGYTF,TGTGCCTGGAGGACAGGGGATGGCTATGGCTACACCTTC
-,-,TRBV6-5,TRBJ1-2,CASSYEEGNYGYTF,TGTGCCAGCAGTTACGAGGAAGGCAACTATGGCTACACCTTC
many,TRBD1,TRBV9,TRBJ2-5,CASSVAHSGTGEETQYF,TGTGCCAGCAGCGTGGCCCACTCCGGGACAGGGGAAGAGACCCAGTACTTC
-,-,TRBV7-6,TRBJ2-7,CASSLEGLAPGYEQYF,TGTGCCAGCAGCTTAGAGGGTTTAGCGCCGGGCTACGAGCAGTACTTC
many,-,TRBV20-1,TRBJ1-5,CSARTGLSNQPQHF,TGCAGTGCTAGGACAGGTCTTAGCAATCAGCCCCAGCATTTT
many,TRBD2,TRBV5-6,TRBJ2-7,CASSANPLAEYEQYF,TGTGCCAGCAGCGCCAACCCCCTAGCGGAATACGAGCAGTACTTC
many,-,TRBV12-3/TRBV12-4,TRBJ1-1,CASSFGRNTEAFF,TGTGCCAGCAGTTTTGGGCGGAACACTGAAGCTTTCTTT
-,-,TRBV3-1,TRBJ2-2,CASSQGLNGELFF,TGTGCCAGCAGTCAAGGGCTGAATGGGGAGCTGTTTTTT
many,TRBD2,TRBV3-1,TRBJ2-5,CASSQGLAGKETQYF,TGTGCCAGCAGCCAAGGACTAGCGGGGAAAGAGACCCAGTACTTC
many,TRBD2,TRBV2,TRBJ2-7,CASSWTSGSSEQYF,TGTGCCAGCAGTTGGACTAGCGGGAGTTCCGAGCAGTACTTC
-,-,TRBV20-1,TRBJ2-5,CSARDRASHSMESQYF,TGCAGTGCTAGAGACCGCGCCAGTCACTCGATGGAGTCCCAGTACTTC
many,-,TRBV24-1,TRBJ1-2,CATSDLPGIGYTF,TGTGCCACCAGTGATTTACCCGGGATCGGCTACACCTTC
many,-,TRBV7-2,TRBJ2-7,CASNLMPQRTEQYF,TGTGCCAGCAACTTAATGCCCCAGCGGACCGAGCAGTACTTC
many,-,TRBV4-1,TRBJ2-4,CASSLAGANIQYF,TGCGCCAGCAGTCTCGCGGGGGCGAACATTCAGTACTTC
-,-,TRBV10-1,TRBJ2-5,CASSESRGGQETQYF,TGCGCCAGCAGTGAGTCGCGAGGGGGACAAGAGACCCAGTACTTC